What follows describes a single TCR beta chain. Antigen unknown. From germline, CDR1 is SGHVS and CDR2 FQNEAQ. The J segment lost 1 base and the V segment lost 1 base, leaving 7 bases of the junction unmatched. This CDR3 has 18 amino acids. The data are from a study of T cell responses to AZD1222 COVID-19 vaccine. Study-level points and caveats: Every sample of the repertoires postdated the peak T cell response. In a largely white British group with more females than males, clonal diversity was possibly underestimated. In the spike-specific TCR repertoire, nearly half reportedly target unmutated variant regions. Only 6 or 7 individuals given AZD1222 were seropositive at baseline.

Produced via immunoSEQ multiplex PCR; TCRdb's table is partial and in-frame only. The sample includes about 150,000 clones, more than 85% of them seen just once. The chain links TRBV7-8 to TRBJ1-5; TRBD1 matches 10 bases. The sample consisted of peripheral blood, taken after recovery from COVID-19. The TCR comes from an adult who had recovered from COVID-19. Here the CDR3 DNA reads TGTGCCAGCAGCTTAGAGACAGGGGGCCCGGTCAGCAATCAGCCCCAGCATTTT. Its protein product is CASSLETGGPVSNQPQHF.